What follows describes a single TCR beta chain. What it binds is unknown. The CDR3 loop spans 12 amino acids. Germline values: CDR1 SNHLY, CDR2 FYNNEI. V gave up 7 bases and J gave up 4 bases, with 10 bases separating them. Sequenced by immunoSEQ multiplex PCR; TCRdb stores in-frame clones only, minus some. This table has 70,000 or so clones, more than 80% appearing once. The sample originates from a study of OX40 agonist ivuxolimab in advanced cancers. Findings of the study overall: In the 0.1 to 3.0 mg/kg range, CD4+ and CD8+ blood T cells had expanded clonally by week 6.

The sequence was obtained from an adult with an advanced solid tumor such as melanoma, head and neck, liver or kidney cancer. The specimen comprised CD4+ or CD8+ T cells sorted from blood, sampled in a trial of the OX40 agonist ivuxolimab. The chain is built from TRBV2 and TRBJ2-5, with no clear D. The CDR3 loop reads CASNIIGETQYF. CDR3 nucleotides: TGTGCCAGCAACATAATCGGAGAGACCCAGTACTTC.